This T cell receptor (beta chain) originates from a study of Graves' ophthalmopathy and Graves' hyperthyroidism (dated by TCRdb to the late 2010s). Study-wide context: Peripheral blood was collected at initial diagnosis, prior to any treatment. To explore V-J signatures that separate ophthalmopathy from hyperthyroidism, a discovery set of about a hundred patients was enrolled, consisting of about 45 with ophthalmopathy and roughly 59 with stable hyperthyroidism. Following sampling, methimazole starting at 30 mg daily was administered to hyperthyroidism patients, and high-dose intravenous methylprednisolone was administered to ophthalmopathy patients. In total, approximately 130 blood samples were TCR-sequenced: fewer than 50 ophthalmopathy, roughly 80 hyperthyroidism and about 17 hyperthyroidism-to-ophthalmopathy patients. The study used TCR beta repertoire signatures to distinguish Graves' ophthalmopathy from Graves' hyperthyroidism and to predict progression to ophthalmopathy. The independent validation cohort included 18 to 20 hyperthyroidism patients plus 17 patients who later progressed from hyperthyroidism to ophthalmopathy. In roughly six hyperthyroidism patients, T-cell repertoires of thyroid tissue and blood were compared.

The research as a whole found: In validation, the model predicted ophthalmopathy progression with nearly 71% sensitivity and approximately 78% specificity; fewer than 15 predicted patients were CT-confirmed with GO in a median of about 6.2 months. Ophthalmopathy was separated from stable hyperthyroidism by the 13-signature model with about 89% sensitivity and around 81% specificity in cross-validation and with 80%/75% in the test set. Sample size was not predetermined statistically, and investigators were not blinded to group allocation. Most expanded thyroid clonotypes with frequency above 0.001 were also detected in blood, suggesting blood repertoires may reflect the thyroid immune response.

TCR beta CDR3 regions were amplified from RNA transcripts for repertoire sequencing. A first-round RT-PCR used HTBI primers with the Qiagen OneStep RT-PCR kit, followed by a second-round multiplex PCR, size selection and purification. Sequencing of the libraries was carried out on an Illumina HiSeq2000 in paired-end mode with 100 bp reads. In the source study's methods: SOAPnuke was used to process the reads, throwing out any read that had adapters, had uncalled bases, had a mean Phred below 15, or lacked an exact constant-primer or identifier match. High-quality paired reads were merged with COPE v1.2.5. Each unique nucleotide sequence was treated as a clonotype, and MiTCR v1.1 was used to align the clonotypes to the IMGT TRB V, D and J references. The analysis was limited to V-J combinations with a frequency above 0.0001, which together covered over 98% of repertoires. For each V-J combination, a TCR clonal expansion and chaos score was defined as the ratio of F50 clonal expansion to chaos observed in the TCRdist matrix. Welch's t-statistics and random forest were used to reduce the features to around 13 V-J combinations, which were then used as input to a naive Bayes classifier. The similarity between thyroid and blood repertoires was quantified using the Morisita-Horn index. The public reads were reanalyzed by TCRdb: fastp trimming at Q25, MiXCR alignment, in-frame beta chains only. Each CDR3 protein gets just one entry, which takes the most common genes and DNA from the rows behind it. TCRdb's processing, not the authors' own work, is the source of the V and J calls. In all, the sample holds 300,000 to 400,000 distinct CDR3 sequences, and roughly 15% of those were seen once. The ten largest clones capture roughly 12% of the sample.

This clonotype has ten or more counts. Its antigen has not been determined. Within one base of it there is no much larger clone, and no base qualities were kept. Including the terminal cysteine and phenylalanine, the CDR3 comprises 15 residues. The retained sequence is limited to the CDR3, 45 bases, with the frame set at the first base. V is pruned by 0 bases and J by 4 bases, leaving 8 bases of the junction without a gene match. CDR1 and CDR2 (DFQATT, SNEGSKA) derive from the germline V gene (reference sequence). Patients with ophthalmopathy had moderately to severely active disease, with a Clinical Activity Score of 3 or more, a NOSPECS grade of 4 or more, and a disease duration of less than 3 months. Patients were excluded if they had other autoimmune diseases, uncontrolled infections, pregnancy or lactation. Clinical symptoms, serum thyroxine, TRAb, thyroid ultrasound and orbital computed tomography were used for diagnosis. Using Ficoll-Paque density gradient centrifugation, PBMCs were isolated from less than 11 ml of fresh peripheral blood. Total RNA was extracted using Trizol reagent, and RNA quality was checked on an Agilent 2100 Bioanalyzer.

The receptor was derived from an adult man with Graves' ophthalmopathy. The rearrangement combines TRBV20-1 with TRBJ1-2; TRBD1 lines up with 7 middle nucleotides. Sequencing was done on a sample of peripheral blood. The CDR3 here reads CSARDPGQTIYGYTF. In nucleotide form, the sequence is TGCAGTGCTAGAGACCCGGGACAGACCATCTATGGCTACACCTTC.